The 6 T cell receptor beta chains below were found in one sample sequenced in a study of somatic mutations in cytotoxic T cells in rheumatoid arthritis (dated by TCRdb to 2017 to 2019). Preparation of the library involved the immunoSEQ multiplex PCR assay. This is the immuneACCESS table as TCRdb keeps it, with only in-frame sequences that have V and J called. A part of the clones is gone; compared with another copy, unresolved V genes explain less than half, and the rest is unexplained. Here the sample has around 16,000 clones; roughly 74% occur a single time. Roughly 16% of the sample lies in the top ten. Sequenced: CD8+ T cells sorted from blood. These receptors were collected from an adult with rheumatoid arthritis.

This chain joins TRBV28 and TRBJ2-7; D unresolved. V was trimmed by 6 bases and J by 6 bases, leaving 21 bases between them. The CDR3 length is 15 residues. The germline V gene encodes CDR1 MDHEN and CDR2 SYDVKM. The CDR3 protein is CASSLPYIVPVEQYF. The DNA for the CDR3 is TGTGCCAGCAGCCTCCCGTATATCGTCCCGGTCGAGCAGTACTTC. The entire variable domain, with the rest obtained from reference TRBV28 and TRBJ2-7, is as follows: DVKVTQSSRYLVKRTGEKVFLECVQDMDHENMFWYRQDPGLGLRLIYFSYDVKMKEKGDIPEGYSVSREKKERFSLILESASTNQTSMYLCASSLPYIVPVEQYFGPGTRLTVT.

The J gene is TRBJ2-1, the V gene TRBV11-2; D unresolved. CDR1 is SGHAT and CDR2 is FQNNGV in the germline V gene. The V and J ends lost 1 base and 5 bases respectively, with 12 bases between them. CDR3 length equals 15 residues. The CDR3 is CASSLVEKGHNEQFF. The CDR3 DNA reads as TGTGCCAGCAGCTTAGTAGAAAAAGGGCACAATGAGCAGTTCTTC.

CDR3 sequence: CASSPPDRNYGYTF. The CDR3 nucleotides read TGTGCCAGCAGCCCCCCGGACAGGAACTATGGCTACACCTTC. The gene calls are TRBV5-6 and TRBJ1-2, with 7 bases fitting TRBD1. From germline, CDR1 is SGHDT and CDR2 YYEEEE. The junction had 5 bases not matched to a gene; V was cut back by 4 bases and J by 2 bases. CDR3 length equals 14 residues.

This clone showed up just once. The CDR3 loop is CATPRKTGELFF. The CDR3 DNA reads as TGCGCCACCCCGAGGAAAACCGGGGAGCTGTTTTTT. V usage is TRBV5-1 and J usage is TRBJ2-2; D gene ambiguous. V lost 9 bases to trimming and J lost 5 bases, with 11 bases between them. This CDR3 comprises 12 residues. Germline CDR1 SGHRS, CDR2 YFSETQ.

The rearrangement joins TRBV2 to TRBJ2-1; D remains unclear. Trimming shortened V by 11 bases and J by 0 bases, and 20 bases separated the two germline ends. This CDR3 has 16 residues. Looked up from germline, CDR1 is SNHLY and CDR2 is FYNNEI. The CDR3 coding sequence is TGTGCCGTTCCTAGGCCGACGACAAGCTCCTACAATGAGCAGTTCTTC. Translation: CAVPRPTTSSYNEQFF. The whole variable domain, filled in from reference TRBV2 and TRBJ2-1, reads EPEVTQTPSHQVTQMGQEVILRCVPISNHLYFYWYRQILGQKVEFLVSFYNNEISEKSEIFDDQFSVERPDGSNFTLKIRSTKLEDSAMYFCAVPRPTTSSYNEQFFGPGTRLTVL.

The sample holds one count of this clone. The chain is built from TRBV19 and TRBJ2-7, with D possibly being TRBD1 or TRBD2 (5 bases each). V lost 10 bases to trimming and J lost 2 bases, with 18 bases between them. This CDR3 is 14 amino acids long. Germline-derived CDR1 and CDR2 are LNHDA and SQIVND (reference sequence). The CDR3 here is CATRSPGPTYEQYF. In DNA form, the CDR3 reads TGTGCCACCAGATCACCGGGACCCACCTACGAGCAGTACTTC.